What follows describes a single T cell receptor (beta chain). No antigen is known for it. All donors provided no fewer than one pre-ART and no fewer than two post-ART PBMC samples. Treatment for every participant with HIV took place in the United States. The record originates from a study of long-term antiretroviral therapy in people with HIV. With survey level as its setting, the immunoSEQ assay was v3.0. Generated by immunoSEQ multiplex PCR, the TCRdb table keeps only in-frame clones and is missing some. The sample lists 25,000 to 35,000 clones, 70% to 90% occurring once. Study conclusions and caveats: Relative to transplant donor controls, diversity remained lower despite increasing after ART. Therapy changes, viral resistance and ART adherence were not documented in the available data.

From germline, CDR1 is SGHTA and CDR2 FQGNSA. This CDR3 region has 14 residues. The V gene end was trimmed by 5 bases and the J gene end by 2 bases; junction bases not matched to a gene: 6. The chain employs TRBV7-2 and TRBJ2-7, with 7 bases identical to TRBD1. The specimen comprised unsorted PBMCs, sampled 1.8 years after starting antiretroviral therapy. The TCR was taken from a woman younger than 35 with HIV. DNA of the CDR3: TGTGCCAGCAGCACAAACAGGGGCACCTACGAGCAGTACTTC. As protein: CASSTNRGTYEQYF.